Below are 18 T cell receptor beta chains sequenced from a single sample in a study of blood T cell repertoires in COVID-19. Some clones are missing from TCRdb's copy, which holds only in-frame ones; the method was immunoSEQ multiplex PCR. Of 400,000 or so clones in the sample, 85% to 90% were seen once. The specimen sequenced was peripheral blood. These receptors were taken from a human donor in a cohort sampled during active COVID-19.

DNA of the CDR3: TGTGCCAGCAGCTTAGACCTAGGAGAAAAACTGTTTTTT. Its translation is CASSLDLGEKLFF. The chain is built from TRBV11-2 and TRBJ1-4; D gene ambiguous. Trimming removed 0 bases from V and 8 bases from J, with 7 bases in between. Looked up from germline, CDR1 is SGHAT and CDR2 is FQNNGV. This CDR3 has 13 amino acids.

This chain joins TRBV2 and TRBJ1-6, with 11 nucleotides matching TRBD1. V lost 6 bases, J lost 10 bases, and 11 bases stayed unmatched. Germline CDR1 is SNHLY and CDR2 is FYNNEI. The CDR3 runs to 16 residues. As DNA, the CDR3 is TGTGCCAGCAGGGACAGGGGGCCGGGGATAGAGTCACCCCTCCACTTT. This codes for CASRDRGPGIESPLHF.

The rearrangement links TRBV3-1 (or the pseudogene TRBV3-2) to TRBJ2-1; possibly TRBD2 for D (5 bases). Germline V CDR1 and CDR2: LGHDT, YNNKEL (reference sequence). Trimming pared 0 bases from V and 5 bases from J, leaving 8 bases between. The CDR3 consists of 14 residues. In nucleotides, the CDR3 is TGTGCCAGCAGCCAAGAGTCCGGGGACAATGAGCAGTTCTTC. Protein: CASSQESGDNEQFF.

CDR3 coding DNA: TGTGCCAGCAGTTGGGGGGGTCTAGCGTCAGATACGCAGTATTTT. This codes for CASSWGGLASDTQYF. The chain is built from TRBV7-2 and TRBJ2-3; 7 nucleotides match TRBD2. The CDR3 totals 15 residues. Germline loops: CDR1 SGHTA, CDR2 FQGNSA. With V trimmed by 6 bases and J by 4 bases, 10 bases remained unmatched.

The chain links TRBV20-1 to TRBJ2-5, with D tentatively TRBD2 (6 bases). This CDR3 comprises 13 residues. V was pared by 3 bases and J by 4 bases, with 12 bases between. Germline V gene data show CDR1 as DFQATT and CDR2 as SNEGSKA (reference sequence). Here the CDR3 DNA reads TGCAGTGCTAGTGGGGTGGGGGGAGAGACCCAGTACTTC. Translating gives CSASGVGGETQYF.

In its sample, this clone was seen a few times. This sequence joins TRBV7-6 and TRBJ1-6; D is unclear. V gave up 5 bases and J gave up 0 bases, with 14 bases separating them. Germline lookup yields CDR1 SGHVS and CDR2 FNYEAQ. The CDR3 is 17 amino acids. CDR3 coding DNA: TGTGCCAGCAGCAAAACCGAGGGAAGCTCCTATAATTCACCCCTCCACTTT. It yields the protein CASSKTEGSSYNSPLHF.

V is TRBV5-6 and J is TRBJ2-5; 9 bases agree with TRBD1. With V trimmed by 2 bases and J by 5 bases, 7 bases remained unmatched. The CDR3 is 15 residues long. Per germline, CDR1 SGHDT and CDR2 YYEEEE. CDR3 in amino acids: CASSFRDREWETQYF. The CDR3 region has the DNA TGTGCCAGCAGCTTCCGGGACAGGGAGTGGGAGACCCAGTACTTC. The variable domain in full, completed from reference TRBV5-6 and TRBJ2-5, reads DAGVTQSPTHLIKTRGQQVTLRCSPKSGHDTVSWYQQALGQGPQFIFQYYEEEERQRGNFPDRFSGHQFPNYSSELNVNALLLGDSALYLCASSFRDREWETQYFGPGTRLLVL.

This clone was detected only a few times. The CDR3 DNA reads as TGTGCCAGCAGCTTAGGCGCGGGAGGGCCCTACAATGAGCAGTTCTTC. It is translated as CASSLGAGGPYNEQFF. The V gene is TRBV7-3, the J gene TRBJ2-1, with 9 bases identical to TRBD2. Unmatched junction bases numbered 4, after V lost 2 bases and J lost 2 bases. The CDR3 has 16 residues. Looked up from germline, CDR1 is SGHTA and CDR2 is FQGTGA.

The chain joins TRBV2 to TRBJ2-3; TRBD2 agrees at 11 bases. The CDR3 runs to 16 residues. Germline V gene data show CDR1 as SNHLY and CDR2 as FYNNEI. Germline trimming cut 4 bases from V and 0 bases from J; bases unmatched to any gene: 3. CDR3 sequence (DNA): TGTGCCAGCAGTGTCACTAGCGGGGGAAGCACAGATACGCAGTATTTT. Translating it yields CASSVTSGGSTDTQYF.

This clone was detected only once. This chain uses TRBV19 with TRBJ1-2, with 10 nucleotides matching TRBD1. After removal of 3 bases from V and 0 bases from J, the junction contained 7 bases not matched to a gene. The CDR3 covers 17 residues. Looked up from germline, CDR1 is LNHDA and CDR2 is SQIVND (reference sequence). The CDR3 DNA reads TGTGCCAGTAGTATTCGGGGACAGGGGACAGCTAACTATGGCTACACCTTC. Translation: CASSIRGQGTANYGYTF.

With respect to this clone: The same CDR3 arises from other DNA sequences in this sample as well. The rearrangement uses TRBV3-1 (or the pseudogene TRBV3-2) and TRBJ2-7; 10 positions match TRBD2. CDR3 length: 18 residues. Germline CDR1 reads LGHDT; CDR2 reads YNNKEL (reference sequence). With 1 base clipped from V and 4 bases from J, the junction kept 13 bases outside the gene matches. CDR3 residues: CASSQGLVAGGLAYEQYF. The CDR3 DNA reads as TGTGCCAGCAGCCAAGGTCTGGTAGCGGGGGGTCTCGCGTACGAGCAGTACTTC.

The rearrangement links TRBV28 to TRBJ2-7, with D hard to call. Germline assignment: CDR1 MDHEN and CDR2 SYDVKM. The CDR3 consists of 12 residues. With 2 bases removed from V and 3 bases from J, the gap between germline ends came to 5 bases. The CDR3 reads CASSLGVYEQYF. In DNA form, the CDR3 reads TGTGCCAGCAGTTTAGGAGTCTACGAGCAGTACTTC. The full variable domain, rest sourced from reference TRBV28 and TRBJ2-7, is DVKVTQSSRYLVKRTGEKVFLECVQDMDHENMFWYRQDPGLGLRLIYFSYDVKMKEKGDIPEGYSVSREKKERFSLILESASTNQTSMYLCASSLGVYEQYFGPGTRLTVT.

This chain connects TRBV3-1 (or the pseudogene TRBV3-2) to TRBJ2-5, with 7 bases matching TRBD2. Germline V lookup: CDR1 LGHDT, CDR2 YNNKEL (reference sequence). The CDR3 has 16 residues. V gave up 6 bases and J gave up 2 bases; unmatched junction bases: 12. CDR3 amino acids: CASSHTRGGAQETQYF. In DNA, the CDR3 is TGTGCCAGCAGTCACACGCGCGGGGGTGCACAAGAGACCCAGTACTTC.

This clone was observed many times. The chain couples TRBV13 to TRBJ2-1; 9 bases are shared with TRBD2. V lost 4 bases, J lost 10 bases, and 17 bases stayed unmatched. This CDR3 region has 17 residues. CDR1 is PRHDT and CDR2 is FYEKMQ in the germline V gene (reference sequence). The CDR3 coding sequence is TGTGCCAGCAGCTCGGGACTAGCTCATTATCCCTTGCGGGAGCAGTTCTTC. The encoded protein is CASSSGLAHYPLREQFF.

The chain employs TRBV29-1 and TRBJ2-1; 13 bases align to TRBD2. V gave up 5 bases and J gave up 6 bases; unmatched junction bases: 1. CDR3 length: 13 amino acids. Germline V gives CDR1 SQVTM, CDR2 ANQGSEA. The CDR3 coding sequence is TGCAGCGTTAGGACTAGCGGGGGCAATGAGCAGTTCTTC. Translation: CSVRTSGGNEQFF.

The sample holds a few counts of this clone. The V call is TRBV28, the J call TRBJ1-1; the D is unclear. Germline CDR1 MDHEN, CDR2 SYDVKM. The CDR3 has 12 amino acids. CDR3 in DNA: TGTGGGACTAACCCCTCGAACACTGAAGCTTTCTTT. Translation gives CGTNPSNTEAFF.

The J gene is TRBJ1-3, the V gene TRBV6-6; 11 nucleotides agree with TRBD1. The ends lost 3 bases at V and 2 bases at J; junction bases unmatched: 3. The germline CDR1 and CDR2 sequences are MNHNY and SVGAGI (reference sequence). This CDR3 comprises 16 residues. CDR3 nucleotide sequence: TGTGCCAGCAGTTATTGGGGACAGGGGGCTGGAAACACCATATATTTT. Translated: CASSYWGQGAGNTIYF.

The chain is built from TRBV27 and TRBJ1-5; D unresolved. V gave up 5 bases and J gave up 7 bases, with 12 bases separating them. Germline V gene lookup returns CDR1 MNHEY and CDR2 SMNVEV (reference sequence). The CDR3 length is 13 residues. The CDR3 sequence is CASSLEVGQPQHF. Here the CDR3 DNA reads TGTGCCAGCAGTCTCGAGGTAGGACAGCCCCAGCATTTT.